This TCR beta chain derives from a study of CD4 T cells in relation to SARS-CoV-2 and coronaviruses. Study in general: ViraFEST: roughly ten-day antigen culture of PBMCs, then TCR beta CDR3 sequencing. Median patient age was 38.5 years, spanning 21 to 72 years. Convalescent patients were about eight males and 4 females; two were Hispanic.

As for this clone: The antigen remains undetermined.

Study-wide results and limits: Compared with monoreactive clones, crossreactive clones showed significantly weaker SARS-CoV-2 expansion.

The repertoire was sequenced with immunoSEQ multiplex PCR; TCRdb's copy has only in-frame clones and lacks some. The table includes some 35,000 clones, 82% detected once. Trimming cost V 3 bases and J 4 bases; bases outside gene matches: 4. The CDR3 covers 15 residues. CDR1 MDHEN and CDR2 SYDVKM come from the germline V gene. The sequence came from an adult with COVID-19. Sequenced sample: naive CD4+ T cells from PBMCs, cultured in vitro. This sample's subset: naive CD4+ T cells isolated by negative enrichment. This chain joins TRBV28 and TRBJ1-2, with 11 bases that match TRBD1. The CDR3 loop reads CASSFGTGGIYGYTF. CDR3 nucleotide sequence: TGTGCCAGCAGTTTCGGGACAGGGGGGATCTATGGCTACACCTTC.